This TCR beta chain was profiled in a study of multiple sclerosis patients with progressive multifocal leukoencephalopathy. V lost 1 base to trimming and J lost 10 bases; unmatched junction nucleotides: 6. There are 15 residues in the CDR3. CDR1 and CDR2 (germline): GTSNPN, SVGIG (reference sequence). Time point in this sample: time of PML onset. The data were produced by immunoSEQ multiplex PCR, yet TCRdb's version contains in-frame clones alone and is incomplete. The table lists tens of thousands of clones, more than 70% of them singletons, with approximately 13% in the top ten. The chain couples TRBV30 to TRBJ1-6; 11 positions match TRBD1. The clonotype was recovered from a woman in her 30s with progressive multifocal leukoencephalopathy. The specimen comprised PBMCs, sampled from a patient treated with natalizumab. CDR3 sequence: CAWSELDRGRSPLHF. The CDR3 region has the DNA TGTGCCTGGAGTGAATTGGACAGGGGGCGATCACCCCTCCACTTT. The whole variable domain, filled in from reference TRBV30 and TRBJ1-6, reads SQTIHQWPATLVQPVGSPLSLECTVEGTSNPNLYWYRQAAGRGLQLLFYSVGIGQISSEVPQNLSASRPQDRQFILSSKKLLLSDSGFYLCAWSELDRGRSPLHFGNGTRLTVT.